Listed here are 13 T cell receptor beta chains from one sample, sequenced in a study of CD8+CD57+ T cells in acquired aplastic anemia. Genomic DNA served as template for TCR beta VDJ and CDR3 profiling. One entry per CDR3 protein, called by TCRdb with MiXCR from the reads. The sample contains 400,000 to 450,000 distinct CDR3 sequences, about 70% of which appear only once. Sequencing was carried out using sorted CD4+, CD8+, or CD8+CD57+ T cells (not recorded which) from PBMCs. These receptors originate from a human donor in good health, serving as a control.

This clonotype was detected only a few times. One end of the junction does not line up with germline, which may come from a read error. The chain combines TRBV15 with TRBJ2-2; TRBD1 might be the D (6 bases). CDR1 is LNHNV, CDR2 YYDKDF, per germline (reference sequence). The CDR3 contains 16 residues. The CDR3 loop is CATSREAGANAGELFF. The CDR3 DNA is TGTGCCACCAGCAGAGAGGCAGGGGCGAACGCCGGGGAGCTGTTTTTT.

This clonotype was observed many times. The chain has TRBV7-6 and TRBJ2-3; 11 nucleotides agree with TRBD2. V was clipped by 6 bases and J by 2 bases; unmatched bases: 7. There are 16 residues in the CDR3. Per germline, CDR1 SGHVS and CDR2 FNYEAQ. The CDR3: CASRPTSGGITDTQYF. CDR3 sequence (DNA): TGTGCCAGCAGGCCTACTAGCGGGGGAATCACAGATACGCAGTATTTT.

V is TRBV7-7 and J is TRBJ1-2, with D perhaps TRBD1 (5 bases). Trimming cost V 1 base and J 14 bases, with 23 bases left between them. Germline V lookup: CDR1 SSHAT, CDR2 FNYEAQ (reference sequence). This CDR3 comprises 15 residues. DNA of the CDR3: TGTGCCAGCAGCTTAGTGGGCAGGGAAACATATGCAGCAACCTTC. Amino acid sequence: CASSLVGRETYAATF.

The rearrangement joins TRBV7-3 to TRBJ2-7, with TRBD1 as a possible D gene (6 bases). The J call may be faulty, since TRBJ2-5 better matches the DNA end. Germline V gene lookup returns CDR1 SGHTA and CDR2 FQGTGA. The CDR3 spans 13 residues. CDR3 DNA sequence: TGTGCCAGCAGCTTACCAGGGGTGGGGACCCAGTACTTC. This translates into CASSLPGVGTQYF.

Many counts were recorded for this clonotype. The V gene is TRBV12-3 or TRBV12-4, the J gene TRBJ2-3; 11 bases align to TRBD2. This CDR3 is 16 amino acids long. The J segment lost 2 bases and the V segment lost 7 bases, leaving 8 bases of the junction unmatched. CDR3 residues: CASTSRLAGYTDTQYF. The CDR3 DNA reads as TGTGCCAGCACCTCAAGACTAGCGGGATACACAGATACGCAGTATTTT.

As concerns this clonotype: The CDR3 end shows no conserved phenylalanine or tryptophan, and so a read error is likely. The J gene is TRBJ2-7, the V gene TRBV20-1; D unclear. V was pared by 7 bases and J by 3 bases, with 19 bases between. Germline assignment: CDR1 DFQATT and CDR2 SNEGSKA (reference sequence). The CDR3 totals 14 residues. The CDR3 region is CSVSGLDPGYEQYS. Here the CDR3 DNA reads TGCAGTGTTAGTGGGCTAGATCCGGGCTACGAGCAGTACTCC.

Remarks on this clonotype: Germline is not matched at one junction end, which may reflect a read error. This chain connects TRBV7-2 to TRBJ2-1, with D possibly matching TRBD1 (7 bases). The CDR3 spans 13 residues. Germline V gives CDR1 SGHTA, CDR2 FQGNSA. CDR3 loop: CASSLQGEDVQSF. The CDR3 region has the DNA TGTGCCAGCAGCTTACAGGGGGAGGATGTGCAGTCCTTC. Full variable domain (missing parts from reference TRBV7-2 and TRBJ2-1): GAGVSQSPSNKVTEKGKDVELRCDPISGHTALYWYRQSLGQGLEFLIYFQGNSAPDKSGLPSDRFSAERTGGSVSTLTIQRTQQEDSAVYLCASSLQGEDVQSFGPGTRLTVL.

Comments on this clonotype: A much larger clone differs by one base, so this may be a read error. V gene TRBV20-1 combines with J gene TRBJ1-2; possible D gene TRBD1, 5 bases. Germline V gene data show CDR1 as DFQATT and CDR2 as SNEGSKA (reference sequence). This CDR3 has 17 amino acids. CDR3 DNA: TGCAGTGCTAGAGATCTCCCCCTCGGGACTCTTAACCATGGCTACACCTTC. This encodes CSARDLPLGTLNHGYTF.

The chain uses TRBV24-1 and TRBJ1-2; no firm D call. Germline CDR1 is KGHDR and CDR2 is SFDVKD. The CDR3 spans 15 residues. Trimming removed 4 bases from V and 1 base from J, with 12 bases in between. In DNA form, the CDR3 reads TGTGCCACCAGTGACAGTGGGAGATTTAACTATGGCTACACCTTC. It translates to CATSDSGRFNYGYTF.

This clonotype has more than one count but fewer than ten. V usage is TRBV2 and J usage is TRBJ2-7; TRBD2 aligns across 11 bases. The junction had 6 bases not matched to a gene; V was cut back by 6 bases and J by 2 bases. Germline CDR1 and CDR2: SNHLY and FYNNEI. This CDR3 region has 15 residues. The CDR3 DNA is TGTGCCAGCAGGGGATTAGCGGGGGGGACCTACGAGCAGTACTTC. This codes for CASRGLAGGTYEQYF.

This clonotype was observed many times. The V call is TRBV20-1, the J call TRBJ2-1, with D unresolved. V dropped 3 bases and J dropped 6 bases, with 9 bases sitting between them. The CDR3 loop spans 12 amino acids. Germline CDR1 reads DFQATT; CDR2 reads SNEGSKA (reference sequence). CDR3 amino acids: CSASTSANEQFF. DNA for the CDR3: TGCAGTGCTAGTACGAGCGCCAATGAGCAGTTCTTC.

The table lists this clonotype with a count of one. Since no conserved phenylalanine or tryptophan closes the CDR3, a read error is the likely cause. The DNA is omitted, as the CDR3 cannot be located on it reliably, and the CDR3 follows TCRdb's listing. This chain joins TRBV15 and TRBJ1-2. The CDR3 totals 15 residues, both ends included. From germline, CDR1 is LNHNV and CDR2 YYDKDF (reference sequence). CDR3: CATSSEDGAHYGDTY.

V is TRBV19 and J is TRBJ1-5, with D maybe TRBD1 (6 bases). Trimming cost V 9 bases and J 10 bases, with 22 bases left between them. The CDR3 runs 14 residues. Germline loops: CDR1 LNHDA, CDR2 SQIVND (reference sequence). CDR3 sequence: CASSWTASNEPQHF. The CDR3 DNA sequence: TGTGCCAGCAGCTGGACAGCCTCCAATGAACCCCAGCATTTT.